This T cell receptor (beta chain) comes out of a study of T-cell reconstitution after alpha-beta-depleted transplantation in children. Study-level points and caveats: The authors attributed T-cell counts and diversity one year after transplant mostly to newly produced T cells. Some patients showed high day-60 TCRbeta diversity, which derived from surviving recipient T cells and thymic progenitors. Expanded graft clones, several hundred of them, were reportedly the source of alpha-beta T cells about two months after transplant.

Preparation of the TCRbeta library involved a method that used unique molecular identifiers. TCRdb independently ran MiXCR on the PCR reads; one entry per CDR3 protein. This sample has hundreds of thousands of distinct CDR3 sequences; around 13% occur once, and the top ten carry around 0.76%. CDR3 length: 16 amino acids. Germline V gives CDR1 MDHEN, CDR2 SYDVKM. V shed 6 bases and J shed 0 bases, with 15 bases lying between them. In regard to this clonotype: The antigen remains undetermined.

The sequenced sample was PBMCs, obtained before TCRalphabeta/CD19-depleted stem cell transplant. V gene TRBV28 combines with J gene TRBJ2-4; the D gene is possibly TRBD2 (7 bases). The receptor was isolated from a girl aged 2-15 years with congenital amegakaryocytic thrombocytopenia, due to receive a stem cell transplant. The CDR3 region is CASRGGQPIAKNIQYF. The CDR3 nucleotides are TGTGCCAGCAGGGGGGGGCAGCCGATAGCCAAAAACATTCAGTACTTC. Together with reference TRBV28 and TRBJ2-4, the CDR3 gives the full variable domain: DVKVTQSSRYLVKRTGEKVFLECVQDMDHENMFWYRQDPGLGLRLIYFSYDVKMKEKGDIPEGYSVSREKKERFSLILESASTNQTSMYLCASRGGQPIAKNIQYFGAGTRLSVL.